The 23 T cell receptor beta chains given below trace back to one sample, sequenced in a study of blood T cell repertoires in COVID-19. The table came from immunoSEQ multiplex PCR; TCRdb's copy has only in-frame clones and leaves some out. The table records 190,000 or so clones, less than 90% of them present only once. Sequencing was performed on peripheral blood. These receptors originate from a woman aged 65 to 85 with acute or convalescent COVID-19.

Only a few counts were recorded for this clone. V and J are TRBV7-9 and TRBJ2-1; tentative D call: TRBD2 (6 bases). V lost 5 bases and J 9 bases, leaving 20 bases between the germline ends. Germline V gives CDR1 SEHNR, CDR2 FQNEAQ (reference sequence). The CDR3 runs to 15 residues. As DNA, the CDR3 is TGTGCCAGCAGCCATAGCGGCGCCTCGGATAGTGAGCAGTTCTTC. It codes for CASSHSGASDSEQFF.

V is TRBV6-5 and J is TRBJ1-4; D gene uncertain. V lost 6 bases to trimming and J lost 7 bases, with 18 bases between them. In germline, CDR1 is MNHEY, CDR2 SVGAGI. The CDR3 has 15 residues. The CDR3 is CASSKPQIGVEKLFF. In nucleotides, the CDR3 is TGTGCCAGCAGCAAACCCCAGATCGGAGTTGAAAAACTGTTTTTT.

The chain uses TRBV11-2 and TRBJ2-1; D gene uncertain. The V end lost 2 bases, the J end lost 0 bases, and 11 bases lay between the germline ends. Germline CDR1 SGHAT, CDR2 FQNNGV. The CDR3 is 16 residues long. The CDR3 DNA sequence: TGTGCCAGCAGCTTATCCGTCCTGAGCTCCTACAATGAGCAGTTCTTC. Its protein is CASSLSVLSSYNEQFF.

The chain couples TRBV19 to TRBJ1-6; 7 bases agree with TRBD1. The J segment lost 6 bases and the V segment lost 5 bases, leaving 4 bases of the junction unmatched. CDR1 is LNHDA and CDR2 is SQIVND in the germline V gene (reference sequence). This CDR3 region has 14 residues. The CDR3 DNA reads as TGTGCCAGTAGTCTCACAGGGGTTAATTCACCCCTCCACTTT. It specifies CASSLTGVNSPLHF.

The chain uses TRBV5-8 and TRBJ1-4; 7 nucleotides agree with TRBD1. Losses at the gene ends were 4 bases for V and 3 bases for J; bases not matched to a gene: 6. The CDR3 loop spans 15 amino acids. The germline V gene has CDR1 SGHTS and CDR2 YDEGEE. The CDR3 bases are TGTGCCAGCAGCCGGCCTACAGGGGCTAATGAAAAACTGTTTTTT. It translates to CASSRPTGANEKLFF. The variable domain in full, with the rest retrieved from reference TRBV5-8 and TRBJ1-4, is EAGVTQSPTHLIKTRGQQATLRCSPISGHTSVYWYQQALGLGLQFLLWYDEGEERNRGNFPPRFSGRQFPNYSSELNVNALELEDSALYLCASSRPTGANEKLFFGSGTQLSVL.

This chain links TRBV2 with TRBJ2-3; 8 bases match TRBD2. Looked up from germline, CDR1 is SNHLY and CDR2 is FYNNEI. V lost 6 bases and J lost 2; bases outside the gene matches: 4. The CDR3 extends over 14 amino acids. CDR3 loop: CASSRTSITDTQYF. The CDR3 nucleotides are TGTGCCAGCAGCAGGACTAGCATCACAGATACGCAGTATTTT. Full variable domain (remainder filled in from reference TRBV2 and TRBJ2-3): EPEVTQTPSHQVTQMGQEVILRCVPISNHLYFYWYRQILGQKVEFLVSFYNNEISEKSEIFDDQFSVERPDGSNFTLKIRSTKLEDSAMYFCASSRTSITDTQYFGPGTRLTVL.

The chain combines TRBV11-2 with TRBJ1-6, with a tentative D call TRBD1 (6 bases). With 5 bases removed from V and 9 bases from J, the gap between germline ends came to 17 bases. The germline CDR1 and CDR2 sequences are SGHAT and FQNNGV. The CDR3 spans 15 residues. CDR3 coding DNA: TGTGCCAGCAGCGTGGACAGTTTACGAGGTTCACCCCTCCACTTT. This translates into CASSVDSLRGSPLHF.

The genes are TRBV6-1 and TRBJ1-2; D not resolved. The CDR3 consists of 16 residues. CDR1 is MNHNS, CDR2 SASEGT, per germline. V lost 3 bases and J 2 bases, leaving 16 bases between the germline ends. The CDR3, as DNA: TGTGCCAGCAGTGAGGTCCGATACAGTTCCAACTATGGCTACACCTTC. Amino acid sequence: CASSEVRYSSNYGYTF.

Here the CDR3 reads CASSIGTGAYEQYF. CDR3 nucleotides: TGTGCCAGTAGTATCGGGACAGGGGCATACGAGCAGTACTTC. The chain has TRBV19 and TRBJ2-7; 10 bases align to TRBD1. This CDR3 is built from 14 residues. CDR1 and CDR2 (germline): LNHDA, SQIVND (reference sequence). The junction had 3 bases not matched to a gene; V was cut back by 3 bases and J by 4 bases.

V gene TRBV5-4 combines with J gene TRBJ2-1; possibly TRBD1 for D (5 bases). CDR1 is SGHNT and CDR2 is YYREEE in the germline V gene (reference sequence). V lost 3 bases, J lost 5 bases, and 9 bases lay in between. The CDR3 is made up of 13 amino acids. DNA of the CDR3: TGTGCCAGCAGCTCTCGACAGCACAATGAGCAGTTCTTC. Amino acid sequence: CASSSRQHNEQFF.

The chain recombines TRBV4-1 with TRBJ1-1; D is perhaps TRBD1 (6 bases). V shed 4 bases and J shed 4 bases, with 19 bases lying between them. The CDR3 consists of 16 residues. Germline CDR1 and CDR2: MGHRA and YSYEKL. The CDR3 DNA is TGCGCCAGCAGCCTGAAGCATGGACAGCGGATCACTGAAGCTTTCTTT. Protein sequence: CASSLKHGQRITEAFF.

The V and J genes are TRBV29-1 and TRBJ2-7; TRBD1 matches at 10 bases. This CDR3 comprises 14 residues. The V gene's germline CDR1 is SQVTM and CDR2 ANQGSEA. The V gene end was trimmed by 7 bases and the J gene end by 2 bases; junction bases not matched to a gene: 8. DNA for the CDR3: TGCAGCGGCCGACAGGGGGCGGTTCCCTACGAGCAGTACTTC. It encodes CSGRQGAVPYEQYF.

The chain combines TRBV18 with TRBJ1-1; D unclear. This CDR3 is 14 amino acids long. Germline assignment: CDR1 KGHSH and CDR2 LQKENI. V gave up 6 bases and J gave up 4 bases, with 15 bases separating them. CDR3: CASSKERDGTEAFF. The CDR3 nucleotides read TGTGCCAGCTCCAAAGAGAGGGATGGCACTGAAGCTTTCTTT.

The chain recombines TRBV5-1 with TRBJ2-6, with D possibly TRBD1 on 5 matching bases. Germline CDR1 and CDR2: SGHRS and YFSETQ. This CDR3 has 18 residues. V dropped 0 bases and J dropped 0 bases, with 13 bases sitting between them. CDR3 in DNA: TGCGCCAGCAGCTTGGATGGGGCTTCGCGCTCTGGGGCCAACGTCCTGACTTTC. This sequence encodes CASSLDGASRSGANVLTF.

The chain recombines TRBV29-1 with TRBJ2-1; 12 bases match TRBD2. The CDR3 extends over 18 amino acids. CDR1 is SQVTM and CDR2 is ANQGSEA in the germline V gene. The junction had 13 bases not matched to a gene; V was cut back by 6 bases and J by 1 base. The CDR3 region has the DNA TGCAGCGTCTACCGCCCTAGCGGGAGGGCGGGGTCCTACAATGAGCAGTTCTTC. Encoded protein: CSVYRPSGRAGSYNEQFF.

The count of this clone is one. The CDR3 here is CASSGHVTLNTEAFF. DNA of the CDR3: TGTGCCAGCAGCGGACACGTTACCCTGAACACTGAAGCTTTCTTT. V is TRBV9 and J is TRBJ1-1; D remains unclear. Per germline, CDR1 SGDLS and CDR2 YYNGEE. CDR3 length: 15 residues. V dropped 3 bases and J dropped 0 bases, with 12 bases sitting between them.

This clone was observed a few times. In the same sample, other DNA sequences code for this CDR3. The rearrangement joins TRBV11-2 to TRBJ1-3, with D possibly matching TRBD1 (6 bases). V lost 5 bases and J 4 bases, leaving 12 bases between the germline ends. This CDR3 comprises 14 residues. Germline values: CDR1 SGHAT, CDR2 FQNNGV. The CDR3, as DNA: TGTGCCAGCAGCCCCCGGACAGCCGGAAACACCATATATTTT. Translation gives CASSPRTAGNTIYF.

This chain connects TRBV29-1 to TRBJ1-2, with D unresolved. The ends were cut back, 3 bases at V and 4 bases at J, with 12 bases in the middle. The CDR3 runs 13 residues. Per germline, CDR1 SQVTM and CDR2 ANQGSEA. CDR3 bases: TGCAGCGTTGAGGGGAGTGCGGGCTATGGCTACACCTTC. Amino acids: CSVEGSAGYGYTF.

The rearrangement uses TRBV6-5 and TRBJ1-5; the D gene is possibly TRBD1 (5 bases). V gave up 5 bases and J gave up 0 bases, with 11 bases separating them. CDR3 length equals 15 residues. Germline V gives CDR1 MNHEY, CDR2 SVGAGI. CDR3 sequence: CASSRQRNSNQPQHF. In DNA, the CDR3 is TGTGCCAGCAGTCGACAGCGAAATAGCAATCAGCCCCAGCATTTT.

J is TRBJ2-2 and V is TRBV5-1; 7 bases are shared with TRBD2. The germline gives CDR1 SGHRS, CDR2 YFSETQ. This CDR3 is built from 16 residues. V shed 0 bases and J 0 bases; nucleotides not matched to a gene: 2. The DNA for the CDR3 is TGCGCCAGCAGCTTGGGACTAGCCTCGAACACCGGGGAGCTGTTTTTT. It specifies CASSLGLASNTGELFF.

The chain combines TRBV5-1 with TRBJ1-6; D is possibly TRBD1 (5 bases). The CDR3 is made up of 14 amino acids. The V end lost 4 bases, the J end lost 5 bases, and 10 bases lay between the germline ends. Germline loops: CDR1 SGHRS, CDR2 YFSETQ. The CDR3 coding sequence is TGCGCCAGCAGCGAGCAGGGAAATAATTCACCCCTCCACTTT. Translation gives CASSEQGNNSPLHF.

The CDR3 DNA is TGTGCCAGCAGTCCCAGTCCGGGACAGGGTTCCGGGGAGCTGTTTTTT. Translating gives CASSPSPGQGSGELFF. This chain joins TRBV6-2 or TRBV6-3 and TRBJ2-2; 9 bases agree with TRBD1. V lost 5 bases and J lost 6; bases outside the gene matches: 10. The V gene's germline CDR1 is MNHEY and CDR2 SVGEGT. This CDR3 has 16 amino acids.

The CDR3 protein is CASSQWGGSYNEQFF. CDR3 DNA sequence: TGCGCCAGCAGCCAATGGGGCGGGAGCTACAATGAGCAGTTCTTC. This chain joins TRBV4-3 and TRBJ2-1; 7 bases are a match to TRBD2. V gave up 2 bases and J gave up 3 bases; unmatched junction bases: 4. The germline V gene has CDR1 LGHNA and CDR2 YSLEER. The CDR3 runs 15 residues.